The clone carrying this T cell receptor (beta chain) was detected only a few times. This specimen comes from a study of shared clonotypes between healthy human individuals. Assay: immunoSEQ multiplex PCR; the TCRdb copy retains only in-frame clones and omits some. The sample contains about 710,000 clones, approximately 72% of which appear only once. CDR3 length equals 12 residues. Germline CDR1 and CDR2: MGHRA and YSYEKL. V was trimmed by 3 bases and J by 9 bases, leaving 8 bases between them. The clonotype was recovered from a woman younger than 45 in good health. Sequenced material: memory CD4+ T cells sorted from blood. As to subset: CD45RA-negative fraction. The V call is TRBV4-1, the J call TRBJ1-4; tentative D call: TRBD1 (5 bases). CDR3: CASSHVGQKLFF. The CDR3 region has the DNA TGCGCCAGCAGCCACGTGGGACAAAAACTGTTTTTT.